One and the same sample provided the 25 T cell receptor beta chains below, sequenced in a study of metastatic and nonmetastatic thyroid tumors. Thyroid surgery was preceded by no treatment in any patient. With MiXCR, TCRdb called clones anew from the PCR reads. Of 25,000 to 30,000 clones listed, roughly 15% are singletons. The sample comprised blood. All receptors derive from a female donor with papillary thyroid cancer or a benign thyroid nodule (not recorded which). Some clones in this sample may be carry-over from other donors' samples.

This chain joins TRBV12-3 or TRBV12-4 and TRBJ2-1, with D tentatively TRBD1 or TRBD2 (5 bases each). The CDR3 covers 14 residues. V dropped 6 bases and J dropped 9 bases, with 18 bases sitting between them. Written as DNA, the CDR3 is TGTGCCAGCAGGCAAGCAGGGCTAGCAGGTGAGCAGTTCTTC. This encodes CASRQAGLAGEQFF.

This clone has at least ten counts. The chain joins TRBV6-7 to TRBJ2-5; the D gene could be TRBD1 or TRBD2 (5 bases each). TRBV6-7 is annotated as an ORF whose role is uncertain. The V end was cut by 2 bases, the J end by 9 bases, with 19 bases between. The CDR3 sequence is 15 residues long. CDR3 sequence: CASSYPGPGPWAQYF. DNA for the CDR3: TGTGCCAGCAGTTACCCGGGACCGGGCCCATGGGCCCAGTACTTC.

The chain is built from TRBV6-6 and TRBJ2-7; D could derive from TRBD1 or TRBD2 (6 bases each). This CDR3 has 18 amino acids. Trimming cost V 7 bases and J 1 base, with 26 bases left between them. Germline assignment: CDR1 MNHNY and CDR2 SVGAGI (reference sequence). The CDR3 spells CASIPLPGGEYGSYEQYF. The CDR3 DNA is TGTGCCAGCATCCCCCTGCCCGGGGGCGAGTATGGTTCCTACGAGCAGTACTTC.

Relative to its sample, this clone is medium-sized. The gene calls are TRBV6-1 and TRBJ2-7; D is uncertain. The germline gives CDR1 MNHNS, CDR2 SASEGT. V was shortened by 6 bases and J by 3 bases, with 12 bases between the two germline ends. This CDR3 contains 13 residues. The CDR3 coding sequence is TGTGCCAGCAGGAAGCCGTACAGCTACGAGCAGTACTTC. It is translated as CASRKPYSYEQYF.

This clone was recorded at least ten times. V gene TRBV12-5 combines with J gene TRBJ2-3; 10 bases align to TRBD2. The germline gives CDR1 LGHNT, CDR2 FRNRAP. The CDR3 has 16 residues. V shed 4 bases, J shed 5 bases, and the junction held 9 bases outside the gene matches. The CDR3 DNA reads TGTGCTAGTGGTTATCGCTCTAGCGGGAGAGGAGATACGCAGTATTTT. Translated: CASGYRSSGRGDTQYF.

This clone showed up just once. The rearrangement links TRBV18 to TRBJ2-5, with no clear D. Germline lookup yields CDR1 KGHSH and CDR2 LQKENI. This CDR3 spans 15 amino acids. Trimming removed 0 bases from V and 1 base from J, with 9 bases in between. The CDR3 region is CASSPPSGRQETQYF. CDR3 in DNA: TGTGCCAGCTCACCACCGTCGGGCCGCCAAGAGACCCAGTACTTC.

This clone was found many times. The rearrangement joins TRBV5-4 to TRBJ2-1; D is possibly TRBD2 (5 bases). Germline assignment: CDR1 SGHNT and CDR2 YYREEE (reference sequence). The CDR3 is made up of 15 amino acids. Trimming left V 0 bases short and J 3 bases short, with 10 bases between. Here the CDR3 DNA reads TGTGCCAGCAGCTTGGTACCAGAGGGCTACAATGAGCAGTTCTTC. Translating gives CASSLVPEGYNEQFF. Combining the CDR3 with reference TRBV5-4 and TRBJ2-1 gives the whole variable domain ETGVTQSPTHLIKTRGQQVTLRCSSQSGHNTVSWYQQALGQGPQFIFQYYREEENGRGNFPPRFSGLQFPNYSSELNVNALELDDSALYLCASSLVPEGYNEQFFGPGTRLTVL.

V and J are TRBV7-3 and TRBJ2-6, with D tentatively TRBD1 (6 bases). Trimming cost V 2 bases and J 9 bases, with 8 bases left between them. CDR3 length equals 13 residues. Per germline, CDR1 SGHTA and CDR2 FQGTGA. CDR3 protein: CASSLSQGNVLTF. The DNA of the CDR3 is TGTGCCAGCAGCTTATCACAGGGCAACGTCCTGACTTTC.

This clone has just a few counts. The V and J genes are TRBV4-3 and TRBJ2-5; 12 positions match TRBD2. Germline values: CDR1 LGHNA, CDR2 YSLEER. The CDR3 is made up of 15 amino acids. V was clipped by 2 bases and J by 5 bases; unmatched bases: 3. The CDR3 spells CASSQLAGGRETQYF. CDR3 DNA sequence: TGCGCCAGCAGCCAACTAGCGGGAGGGCGGGAGACCCAGTACTTC.

The V call is TRBV24-1, the J call TRBJ2-7; possibly TRBD1 for D (6 bases). CDR1 is KGHDR and CDR2 is SFDVKD in the germline V gene. There are 18 residues in the CDR3. Trimming cost V 6 bases and J 6 bases, with 29 bases left between them. CDR3 sequence reads: CATSSFPGTGSSYFEQYF. The CDR3 region has the DNA TGTGCCACCAGTTCCTTTCCAGGTACAGGGAGTTCGTACTTCGAGCAGTACTTC.

This clone was counted ten times or more. The chain joins TRBV19 to TRBJ2-1, with D possibly being TRBD1 or TRBD2 (7 bases each). The CDR3 sequence is 15 residues long. Germline CDR1 reads LNHDA; CDR2 reads SQIVND (reference sequence). V lost 8 bases to trimming and J lost 8 bases, with 22 bases between them. The CDR3 is CASATGAGEWYEQFF. The CDR3 DNA reads TGTGCCAGTGCAACAGGGGCGGGAGAATGGTATGAGCAGTTCTTC. Together with reference TRBV19 and TRBJ2-1, the CDR3 gives the full variable domain: DGGITQSPKYLFRKEGQNVTLSCEQNLNHDAMYWYRQDPGQGLRLIYYSQIVNDFQKGDIAEGYSVSREKKESFPLTVTSAQKNPTAFYLCASATGAGEWYEQFFGPGTRLTVL.

This clone has a count of ten or more. The chain uses TRBV20-1 and TRBJ1-5, with D tentatively TRBD1 (5 bases). The length of the CDR3 is 16 residues. The V end was cut by 1 base, the J end by 1 base, with 14 bases between. Germline CDR1 reads DFQATT; CDR2 reads SNEGSKA (reference sequence). For the CDR3, the DNA is TGCAGTGCTAGAGCCCGGGACTCCGGGAGCAATCAGCCCCAGCATTTT. It codes for CSARARDSGSNQPQHF.

By its share, this clone is medium-sized (0.01 to 0.1%). The chain is built from TRBV20-1 and TRBJ2-7, with D possibly being TRBD1 (6 bases). CDR3 length equals 14 residues. Trimming pared 6 bases from V and 3 bases from J, leaving 18 bases between. The germline V gene encodes CDR1 DFQATT and CDR2 SNEGSKA (reference sequence). CDR3: CSAPTGTTLYEQYF. DNA for the CDR3: TGCAGTGCGCCGACCGGGACAACCCTCTACGAGCAGTACTTC.

This chain uses TRBV20-1 with TRBJ2-1; TRBD1 aligns across 7 bases. The germline V gene encodes CDR1 DFQATT and CDR2 SNEGSKA (reference sequence). Germline trimming cut 6 bases from V and 0 bases from J; bases unmatched to any gene: 11. The length of the CDR3 is 16 residues. The CDR3 region has the DNA TGCAGTGCCACAGAACAGGGGTCCGTCTCCTACAATGAGCAGTTCTTC. Its protein product is CSATEQGSVSYNEQFF.

This clone was seen at least ten times. CDR3 loop: CASRATTAGANVLTF. CDR3 nucleotide sequence: TGTGCCAGCAGAGCCACAACAGCTGGGGCCAACGTCCTGACTTTC. The V gene is TRBV7-6, the J gene TRBJ2-6; no definite D call. CDR1 is SGHVS, CDR2 FNYEAQ, per germline. The CDR3 totals 15 residues. Deletions cut 6 bases from V and 2 bases from J, with 11 bases between.

This clone was counted a few times. CDR3 protein: CASRDGGISYEQYF. The CDR3 DNA reads TGTGCCAGCAGGGACGGGGGAATCTCCTACGAGCAGTACTTC. The chain links TRBV12-3 or TRBV12-4 to TRBJ2-7; D may be TRBD2 (6 bases). With 6 bases removed from V and 0 bases from J, the gap between germline ends came to 12 bases. This CDR3 has 14 amino acids.

This clone was observed at least ten times. CDR3 region: CASSEGLAGGDTQYF. The CDR3 bases are TGTGCCAGCAGTGAAGGGCTAGCGGGAGGGGATACGCAGTATTTT. The rearrangement uses TRBV6-1 and TRBJ2-3, with 12 bases fitting TRBD2. Per the germline V gene, CDR1 is MNHNS and CDR2 is SASEGT. Losses at the gene ends were 1 base for V and 6 bases for J; bases not matched to a gene: 2. The CDR3 has 15 residues.

This clone came up many times. The chain recombines TRBV6-5 with TRBJ2-1, with 12 nucleotides matching TRBD2. CDR3 length: 17 residues. CDR1 and CDR2 (germline): MNHEY, SVGAGI. The V segment lost 6 bases and the J segment 7 bases; nucleotides outside the gene matches: 13. CDR3 sequence: CASSSRVTSGRFNEQFF. The CDR3 DNA is TGTGCCAGCAGCTCTAGGGTAACTAGCGGGAGGTTTAATGAGCAGTTCTTC.

As regards this clone: Compared with germline, one end of the junction differs, possibly owing to a read error. The V and J genes are TRBV20-1 and TRBJ2-7, with TRBD2 matching over 10 bases. Germline CDR1 is DFQATT and CDR2 is SNEGSKA (reference sequence). The CDR3 is made up of 14 amino acids. The CDR3 DNA is TGCGGTGCTCCTTGTACTAGCGGGAATAAAGAGCAGTACTTC. This translates into CGAPCTSGNKEQYF.

Regarding this clone: One base away lies a much larger clone, so this may be a sequencing read error. CDR3 nucleotide sequence: TGCAGCGCCTACAGGGAGAACACCGGGGAGCTGTTTTTT. Residues: CSAYRENTGELFF. The J gene is TRBJ2-2, the V gene TRBV29-1; D may be TRBD1 (6 bases). The CDR3 is made up of 13 amino acids. Germline CDR1 and CDR2: SQVTM and ANQGSEA. V gave up 7 bases and J gave up 1 base, with 10 bases separating them.

This clone came up many times. The chain couples TRBV15 to TRBJ2-2; 7 bases are a match to TRBD2. V was clipped by 3 bases and J by 0 bases; unmatched bases: 7. In germline, CDR1 is LNHNV, CDR2 YYDKDF (reference sequence). The CDR3 runs to 17 residues. CDR3 region: CATSRNPGLTNTGELFF. CDR3 DNA sequence: TGTGCCACCAGCAGGAACCCGGGACTAACGAACACCGGGGAGCTGTTTTTT.

There are a few counts of this clone. A read error may be the cause here, since a much bigger clone is one base away. In this CDR3 the conserved last residue, phenylalanine or tryptophan, is missing, so a read error is likely. The CDR3 sequence: CAISDMAGGRNTQYL. DNA for the CDR3: TGTGCCATCAGTGATATGGCGGGAGGTAGGAATACGCAGTATCTT. V is TRBV10-3 and J is TRBJ2-3; 8 bases agree with TRBD2. Germline CDR1 is ENHRY and CDR2 is SYGVKD. The CDR3 has 15 amino acids. V was clipped by 3 bases and J by 7 bases; unmatched bases: 9.

This clone has a count of ten or more. The chain combines TRBV27 with TRBJ2-1; perhaps D is TRBD1 or TRBD2 (5 bases each). V was trimmed by 6 bases and J by 12 bases, leaving 24 bases between them. The germline V gene encodes CDR1 MNHEY and CDR2 SMNVEV (reference sequence). The CDR3 totals 15 residues. The CDR3 spells CASSRPGFMVRGQFF. In nucleotides, the CDR3 is TGTGCCAGCAGCCGCCCGGGATTTATGGTAAGGGGGCAGTTCTTC.

By sample share, this clone is medium-sized. The chain couples TRBV6-1 to TRBJ2-7, with D uncertain. CDR1 MNHNS and CDR2 SASEGT come from the germline V gene. The CDR3 consists of 17 residues. V dropped 5 bases and J dropped 6 bases, with 26 bases sitting between them. CDR3 DNA sequence: TGTGCCAGCAGTTGGGTGGGGAATCCCATGGAAGTAGGCGAGCAGTACTTC. It specifies CASSWVGNPMEVGEQYF.

The table lists this clone with many counts. J is TRBJ2-5 and V is TRBV30, with 9 bases lining up with TRBD2. The CDR3 runs to 14 residues. Germline V CDR1 and CDR2: GTSNPN, SVGIG (reference sequence). With 3 bases clipped from V and 5 bases from J, the junction kept 7 bases outside the gene matches. Here the CDR3 reads CAWRLAGDLETQYF. The DNA for the CDR3 is TGTGCCTGGAGGTTAGCGGGAGATTTGGAGACCCAGTACTTC.